The 26 T cell receptor beta chains given below trace back to one sample, sequenced in a study of vaccination effects on CD4 cells after COVID-19 (dated 2022 in TCRdb). The library was made by the immunoSEQ multiplex PCR assay. Drawn from immuneACCESS, this table holds only the in-frame rearrangements with V and J called that TCRdb kept. Clones are partly lost; checked studies trace under half to an unresolved V gene and leave the rest unexplained. The sample includes tens of thousands of clones, with around 70% observed a single time. The ten largest make up 8.6% of the sample. After less than 13 days of culture, CD4+ T cells were isolated with the EasySep CD4+ T cell isolation kit. Their antigens remain unidentified. The sequencing here drew on CD4+ T cells from PBMCs cultured without peptide, taken before COVID-19 vaccination. The origin of the receptors is a human donor who had a prior SARS-CoV-2 infection.

This clone was observed a handful of times. The J gene is TRBJ2-1, the V gene TRBV5-6; a possible D gene is TRBD2 (7 bases). V was shortened by 0 bases and J by 3 bases, with 19 bases between the two germline ends. The CDR3 sequence is 18 residues long. Germline CDR1 SGHDT, CDR2 YYEEEE. CDR3 in DNA: TGTGCCAGCAGCTTGGGGGCGATGGGCGGGGGCAACTACAATGAGCAGTTCTTC. Its translation is CASSLGAMGGGNYNEQFF.

The chain couples TRBV7-3 to TRBJ2-3; 8 bases are a match to TRBD2. CDR1 is SGHTA and CDR2 is FQGTGA in the germline V gene. V lost 2 bases and J lost 2; bases outside the gene matches: 6. The CDR3 is 16 amino acids. CDR3 sequence (DNA): TGTGCCAGCAGCTTACTCCCGCGGGGGGTCACAGATACGCAGTATTTT. Its protein is CASSLLPRGVTDTQYF.

The CDR3 protein is CAISEKLETQYF. The CDR3 DNA sequence: TGTGCCATCAGTGAAAAGTTAGAGACCCAGTACTTC. This chain links TRBV10-3 with TRBJ2-5; D not certain. Trimming cost V 3 bases and J 4 bases, with 6 bases left between them. The CDR3 runs to 12 residues. The germline V gene encodes CDR1 ENHRY and CDR2 SYGVKD.

This clone has only one observation. This chain links TRBV3-1 (or the pseudogene TRBV3-2) with TRBJ2-2, with D unclear. Trimming stripped 4 bases from V and 8 bases from J, with 8 bases between. The CDR3 is 12 amino acids. The germline V gene encodes CDR1 LGHDT and CDR2 YNNKEL (reference sequence). CDR3 in amino acids: CASSPPSGELFF. The CDR3 DNA follows: TGTGCCAGCAGCCCCCCGTCTGGGGAGCTGTTTTTT.

This clone was recorded a few times. This sequence joins TRBV10-3 and TRBJ1-2, with a possible D match to TRBD1 (5 bases). V lost 6 bases to trimming and J lost 8 bases, with 10 bases between them. CDR3 size: 11 residues. Germline CDR1 ENHRY, CDR2 SYGVKD. The CDR3 region is CAIRTEMGYTF. DNA of the CDR3: TGTGCCATCAGGACAGAGATGGGCTACACCTTC.

The gene calls are TRBV11-3 and TRBJ2-1; 16 bases are shared with TRBD2. The J segment lost 10 bases and the V segment lost 5 bases, leaving 5 bases of the junction unmatched. Germline V gene lookup returns CDR1 SGHNT and CDR2 YENEEA. This CDR3 contains 15 residues. The CDR3: CASSPGLAGGWEQFF. The CDR3 region has the DNA TGTGCCAGCAGCCCGGGACTAGCGGGAGGGTGGGAGCAGTTCTTC. The full variable domain, with the rest looked up from reference TRBV11-3 and TRBJ2-1, is EAGVVQSPRYKIIEKKQPVAFWCNPISGHNTLYWYLQNLGQGPELLIRYENEEAVDDSQLPKDRFSAERLKGVDSTLKIQPAELGDSAVYLCASSPGLAGGWEQFFGPGTRLTVL.

This sequence joins TRBV3-1 (or the pseudogene TRBV3-2) and TRBJ2-7; 7 bases match TRBD2. The CDR3 covers 13 residues. V lost 4 bases, J lost 4 bases, and 4 bases stayed unmatched. CDR1 is LGHDT and CDR2 is YNNKEL in the germline V gene (reference sequence). The CDR3: CASSRGRGYEQYF. The CDR3 region has the DNA TGTGCCAGCAGCCGAGGGCGGGGGTACGAGCAGTACTTC.

CDR3 protein: CASSEHPLDTDTQYF. CDR3 nucleotides: TGTGCCAGCAGCGAACACCCTCTCGACACAGATACGCAGTATTTT. V is TRBV9 and J is TRBJ2-3; D unresolved. Germline CDR1 reads SGDLS; CDR2 reads YYNGEE. The V end lost 3 bases, the J end lost 2 bases, and 13 bases lay between the germline ends. The CDR3 has 15 residues.

The gene calls are TRBV6-1 and TRBJ2-7; D may be TRBD1 (6 bases). CDR1 is MNHNS and CDR2 is SASEGT in the germline V gene. V lost 3 bases and J 0 bases, leaving 9 bases between the germline ends. The CDR3 has 14 amino acids. The CDR3 region is CASSDMTGSYEQYF. CDR3 nucleotide sequence: TGTGCCAGCAGTGACATGACAGGCTCCTACGAGCAGTACTTC.

The V and J genes are TRBV5-1 and TRBJ1-1; D gene unclear. This CDR3 contains 13 residues. CDR1 is SGHRS and CDR2 is YFSETQ in the germline V gene. Trimming stripped 3 bases from V and 0 bases from J, with 6 bases between. The CDR3 loop reads CASSSDVNTEAFF. CDR3 in DNA: TGCGCCAGCAGCTCGGACGTGAACACTGAAGCTTTCTTT.

The chain has TRBV4-3 and TRBJ1-1; D remains ambiguous. Trimming shortened V by 4 bases and J by 0 bases, and 12 bases separated the two germline ends. CDR3 length: 15 residues. Germline V CDR1 and CDR2: LGHNA, YSLEER. CDR3 in DNA: TGCGCCAGCAGCCCCCGACGGAATATGAACACTGAAGCTTTCTTT. It yields the protein CASSPRRNMNTEAFF.

V and J are TRBV7-8 and TRBJ1-2, with D perhaps matching TRBD1 (5 bases). Germline V lookup: CDR1 SGHVS, CDR2 FQNEAQ. This CDR3 is 19 amino acids long. Deletions cut 2 bases from V and 5 bases from J, with 27 bases between. Here the CDR3 reads CASSLWGVPGQRLGYGYTF. As DNA, the CDR3 is TGTGCCAGCAGCTTATGGGGTGTCCCGGGGCAACGGCTGGGATATGGCTACACCTTC.

The chain has TRBV5-3 and TRBJ2-2; D not resolved. TRBV5-3 qualifies as an ORF whose function is uncertain. V was trimmed by 0 bases and J by 0 bases, leaving 3 bases between them. The CDR3 consists of 14 residues. Here the CDR3 reads CARSLDTNTGELFF. CDR3 DNA sequence: TGTGCCAGAAGCTTGGACACGAACACCGGGGAGCTGTTTTTT.

This clone was counted once. V is TRBV3-1 (or the pseudogene TRBV3-2) and J is TRBJ2-5; 13 bases agree with TRBD2. The germline V gene has CDR1 LGHDT and CDR2 YNNKEL (reference sequence). CDR3 length: 19 amino acids. Unmatched junction bases numbered 12, after V lost 0 bases and J lost 5 bases. In nucleotides, the CDR3 is TGTGCCAGCAGCCAAGATATGACACTAGCGGGGGGGCCGTGGGAGACCCAGTACTTC. Translating it yields CASSQDMTLAGGPWETQYF.

The chain recombines TRBV6-1 with TRBJ2-1; tentatively, D is TRBD1 or TRBD2 (6 bases each). Germline CDR1 and CDR2: MNHNS and SASEGT. The CDR3 has 16 amino acids. The ends were cut back, 3 bases at V and 8 bases at J, with 20 bases in the middle. The CDR3 nucleotides read TGTGCCAGCAGTGACATAGGGGGGCTAGCTGGCTATGAGCAGTTCTTC. Protein: CASSDIGGLAGYEQFF.

The chain carries TRBV14 and TRBJ2-5; D gene ambiguous. Germline assignment: CDR1 SGHDN and CDR2 FVKESK. The CDR3 totals 12 residues. Trimming left V 5 bases short and J 5 bases short, with 9 bases between. The CDR3 DNA reads TGTGCCAGCAGCACCCGTGGGGAGACCCAGTACTTC. Protein: CASSTRGETQYF. Looking up the rest from reference TRBV14 and TRBJ2-5 gives the full variable domain: EAGVTQFPSHSVIEKGQTVTLRCDPISGHDNLYWYRRVMGKEIKFLLHFVKESKQDESGMPNNRFLAERTGGTYSTLKVQPAELEDSGVYFCASSTRGETQYFGPGTRLLVL.

Only one count was recorded for this clone. The V call is TRBV28, the J call TRBJ2-5; TRBD1 agrees at 7 bases. CDR1 is MDHEN, CDR2 SYDVKM, per germline. V shed 4 bases, J shed 5 bases, and the junction held 7 bases outside the gene matches. The CDR3 is 14 residues long. The CDR3 sequence: CASSSPTGMETQYF. In DNA form, the CDR3 reads TGTGCCAGCAGTTCTCCGACAGGGATGGAGACCCAGTACTTC.

The chain joins TRBV6-6 to TRBJ2-2; D gene ambiguous. The CDR3 loop spans 12 amino acids. Germline V gene lookup returns CDR1 MNHNY and CDR2 SVGAGI (reference sequence). V lost 6 bases and J lost 6, with 8 bases in between. The CDR3 coding sequence is TGTGCCAGCAGCCCTCGCCCCGGGGAGCTGTTTTTT. Residues: CASSPRPGELFF.

The chain has TRBV3-1 (or the pseudogene TRBV3-2) and TRBJ2-5; 8 bases fit TRBD2. V trimming: 4 bases; J trimming: 5 bases; junction bases outside the gene matches: 6. Germline values: CDR1 LGHDT, CDR2 YNNKEL (reference sequence). The CDR3 sequence is 14 residues long. This chain's CDR3 is CASSPDREGETQYF. The CDR3 coding sequence is TGTGCCAGCAGCCCCGACCGGGAGGGCGAGACCCAGTACTTC.

The genes are TRBV16 and TRBJ2-6; 7 positions match TRBD1. V dropped 6 bases and J dropped 1; count of bases not matched to a gene: 6. Germline V gene sequence: CDR1 KGHSY, CDR2 FQNENV. This CDR3 comprises 16 residues. The CDR3 region has the DNA TGTGCCAGCAGACCCAGACAGGGTTCTGGGGCCAACGTCCTGACTTTC. Its protein is CASRPRQGSGANVLTF.

V gene TRBV27 combines with J gene TRBJ2-7, with TRBD1 matching 10 bases. The V segment lost 5 bases and the J segment 2 bases; nucleotides outside the gene matches: 6. The CDR3 sequence is 15 residues long. Per the germline V gene, CDR1 is MNHEY and CDR2 is SMNVEV (reference sequence). The CDR3, as DNA: TGTGCCAGCAGTCGAAAAGGACAGGGGGCCTACGAGCAGTACTTC. The encoded protein is CASSRKGQGAYEQYF.

The sample holds a few counts of this clone. This chain connects TRBV6-2 or TRBV6-3 to TRBJ1-1; D is undetermined. V shed 2 bases and J shed 3 bases, with 13 bases lying between them. The CDR3 extends over 15 amino acids. Germline-derived CDR1 and CDR2 are MNHEY and SVGEGT. The CDR3: CASSYGYPSHTEAFF. The CDR3 region has the DNA TGTGCCAGCAGTTACGGTTACCCATCGCACACTGAAGCTTTCTTT.

V is TRBV7-9 and J is TRBJ1-1; no clear D. Germline V gene lookup returns CDR1 SEHNR and CDR2 FQNEAQ (reference sequence). V gave up 7 bases and J gave up 4 bases, with 16 bases separating them. This CDR3 is built from 14 residues. The CDR3 DNA follows: TGTGCCAGCACCCCTATCCTTGGGAGCACTGAAGCTTTCTTT. Encoded protein: CASTPILGSTEAFF. The full variable domain, completed using reference TRBV7-9 and TRBJ1-1, is DTGVSQNPRHKITKRGQNVTFRCDPISEHNRLYWYRQTLGQGPEFLTYFQNEAQLEKSRLLSDRFSAERPKGSFSTLEIQRTEQGDSAMYLCASTPILGSTEAFFGQGTRLTVV.

This rearrangement joins TRBV6-5 to TRBJ1-5; D possibly corresponds to TRBD1 (5 bases). Looked up from germline, CDR1 is MNHEY and CDR2 is SVGAGI. The V gene lost 0 bases and the J gene lost 9 bases, with 15 bases spanning the gap. The CDR3 is made up of 15 amino acids. The CDR3 sequence: CASSYSMGGIGPQHF. The CDR3 DNA reads TGTGCCAGCAGTTACTCGATGGGGGGTATTGGGCCCCAGCATTTT.

The V gene is TRBV5-1, the J gene TRBJ2-7, with TRBD2 matching over 7 bases. The junction had 9 bases not matched to a gene; V was cut back by 1 base and J by 2 bases. CDR1 is SGHRS, CDR2 YFSETQ, per germline. The CDR3 is 16 amino acids. The CDR3 nucleotides are TGCGCCAGCAGCTTGTTCCGGGGGGAGTCCCCCTACGAGCAGTACTTC. This sequence encodes CASSLFRGESPYEQYF.

The V gene is TRBV9, the J gene TRBJ2-3, with D maybe TRBD2 (5 bases). The CDR3 has 15 residues. CDR1 is SGDLS and CDR2 is YYNGEE in the germline V gene. Trimming left V 3 bases short and J 7 bases short, with 18 bases between. CDR3 in DNA: TGTGCCAGCAGCGCTGAACTGCCTCCGGGGAATACGCAGTATTTT. Amino acids: CASSAELPPGNTQYF.